Presented here are 27 T cell receptor beta chains from one specimen sequenced in a study of CD8+CD57+ T cells in acquired aplastic anemia. Patients sequenced had flow cytometry evidence of CD8+CD57+ cell expansion. Genomic DNA, the template, was used for profiling of the TCR beta VDJ and CDR3. TCRdb called the reads again in MiXCR, with one record for every CDR3 protein. The sample records fewer than 200,000 distinct CDR3 sequences, around 50% being singletons. Input material: sorted CD4+, CD8+, or CD8+CD57+ T cells (not recorded which) from PBMCs. These receptors were taken from a human donor with aplastic anemia.

This clonotype has ten or more counts. The DNA for the CDR3 is TGTGCCAGCAGCTTAGGGGGCCAGACCGAAAAACTGTTTTTT. Translating it yields CASSLGGQTEKLFF. V gene TRBV7-9 combines with J gene TRBJ1-4, with D possibly being TRBD1 (5 bases). The V gene lost 1 base and the J gene lost 8 bases, with 11 bases spanning the gap. The CDR3 loop spans 14 amino acids. Germline V gene lookup returns CDR1 SEHNR and CDR2 FQNEAQ (reference sequence).

This chain connects TRBV7-6 to TRBJ2-7, with 10 bases that match TRBD2. Trimming took 11 bases from V and 4 from J; bases not matched to a gene: 5. The length of the CDR3 is 12 residues. From germline, CDR1 is SGHVS and CDR2 FNYEAQ. For the CDR3, the DNA is TGTGCCCAAGCGGGGGGGCCTTACGAGCAGTACTTC. Translating it yields CAQAGGPYEQYF. The whole variable domain, filled in from reference TRBV7-6 and TRBJ2-7, reads GAGVSQSPRYKVTKRGQDVALRCDPISGHVSLYWYRQALGQGPEFLTYFNYEAQQDKSGLPNDRFSAERPEGSISTLTIQRTEQRDSAMYRCAQAGGPYEQYFGPGTRLTVT.

The chain carries TRBV2 and TRBJ2-7; 16 nucleotides match TRBD2. With 3 bases clipped from V and 1 base from J, the junction kept 0 bases outside the gene matches. There are 16 residues in the CDR3. Germline V CDR1 and CDR2: SNHLY, FYNNEI. CDR3 in amino acids: CASSEGLAGGSYEQYF. The DNA of the CDR3 is TGTGCCAGCAGTGAGGGACTAGCGGGAGGGTCCTACGAGCAGTACTTC. Variable domain in full (rest from reference TRBV2 and TRBJ2-7): EPEVTQTPSHQVTQMGQEVILRCVPISNHLYFYWYRQILGQKVEFLVSFYNNEISEKSEIFDDQFSVERPDGSNFTLKIRSTKLEDSAMYFCASSEGLAGGSYEQYFGPGTRLTVT.

The chain links TRBV7-8 to TRBJ2-7; TRBD2 agrees at 10 bases. Per the germline V gene, CDR1 is SGHVS and CDR2 is FQNEAQ. The CDR3 length is 12 residues. Trimming cost V 9 bases and J 3 bases; bases outside gene matches: 2. The CDR3 region is CASTSGVYEQYF. Written as DNA, the CDR3 is TGTGCCAGTACTAGCGGGGTCTACGAGCAGTACTTC. The variable domain in full, with the rest retrieved from reference TRBV7-8 and TRBJ2-7, is GAGVSQSPRYKVAKRGQDVALRCDPISGHVSLFWYQQALGQGPEFLTYFQNEAQLDKSGLPSDRFFAERPEGSVSTLKIQRTQQEDSAVYLCASTSGVYEQYFGPGTRLTVT.

This clonotype was detected many times. The V and J genes are TRBV20-1 and TRBJ2-3, with 8 bases that match TRBD2. The V gene end was trimmed by 0 bases and the J gene end by 6 bases; junction bases not matched to a gene: 5. The CDR3 has 14 amino acids. The V gene's germline CDR1 is DFQATT and CDR2 SNEGSKA (reference sequence). The CDR3 protein is CSARDFGGGDTQYF. The CDR3 bases are TGCAGTGCTAGAGATTTCGGGGGGGGTGATACGCAGTATTTT.

This clonotype was observed many times. The chain recombines TRBV7-3 with TRBJ1-1; D remains unclear. The CDR3 runs 13 residues. Germline loops: CDR1 SGHTA, CDR2 FQGTGA. Trimming took off 2 bases at V and 0 bases at J, with 4 bases between the two ends. CDR3 protein: CASSLQMNTEAFF. DNA of the CDR3: TGTGCCAGCAGCTTACAGATGAACACTGAAGCTTTCTTT.

In this sample, this clonotype turned up a few times. The V call is TRBV18, the J call TRBJ1-3, with a tentative D call TRBD1 (5 bases). This CDR3 is built from 15 residues. V was cut by 5 bases and J by 4 bases, with 15 bases left in between. Germline V gives CDR1 KGHSH, CDR2 LQKENI. The DNA of the CDR3 is TGTGCCAGCTCAGCCTCAGGGTCCTCGGGAAACACCATATATTTT. Protein sequence: CASSASGSSGNTIYF.

On this clonotype: Being one base from a much bigger clone, this may be a read error. The chain has TRBV11-2 and TRBJ2-1; perhaps TRBD1 as D (6 bases). The CDR3 covers 12 residues. CDR1 SGHAT and CDR2 FQNNGV come from the germline V gene. The ends were cut back, 5 bases at V and 8 bases at J, with 10 bases in the middle. The CDR3 nucleotides are TGTGCCAGCAGCCCAGGGGTGGATGAGCAGTTCTTC. Protein sequence: CASSPGVDEQFF.

The J gene is TRBJ1-1, the V gene TRBV24-1; 8 nucleotides line up with TRBD1. Trimming took 5 bases from V and 6 from J; bases not matched to a gene: 7. CDR1 and CDR2 (germline): KGHDR, SFDVKD. The CDR3 spans 14 residues. Written as DNA, the CDR3 is TGTGCCACCAGTGGGACAGGGACGGGCGCTGAAGCTTTCTTT. Protein product: CATSGTGTGAEAFF.

J is TRBJ1-3 and V is TRBV19; no clear D. This CDR3 has 13 residues. From germline, CDR1 is LNHDA and CDR2 SQIVND (reference sequence). Trimming pared 5 bases from V and 3 bases from J, leaving 8 bases between. Here the CDR3 reads CASSHLSGNTIYF. CDR3 in DNA: TGTGCCAGTAGTCATCTCAGTGGAAACACCATATATTTT.

This clonotype was observed many times. The gene calls are TRBV14 and TRBJ1-2; 8 bases match TRBD1. Germline loops: CDR1 SGHDN, CDR2 FVKESK. This CDR3 is 15 amino acids long. J gave up 7 bases and V 2 bases, and 9 bases lay outside the gene matches. In nucleotides, the CDR3 is TGTGCCAGCAGCCAAATCGCAGGGGGCGCATCTGGCTACACCTTC. As protein: CASSQIAGGASGYTF.

The rearrangement uses TRBV11-1 and TRBJ1-3; no definite D call. V lost 6 bases and J 2 bases, leaving 20 bases between the germline ends. The CDR3 is 17 residues long. Germline V gene data show CDR1 as SGHAT and CDR2 as FQDESV (reference sequence). CDR3 sequence (DNA): TGTGCCAGCAGACCCACGAGGGTATCTCAGCCTGGAAACACCATATATTTT. It encodes CASRPTRVSQPGNTIYF.

The chain has TRBV5-1 and TRBJ2-7; 8 bases agree with TRBD1. Germline V gene lookup returns CDR1 SGHRS and CDR2 YFSETQ. With 3 bases clipped from V and 5 bases from J, the junction kept 1 base outside the gene matches. The length of the CDR3 is 12 residues. The CDR3 here is CASSSTGDEQYF. CDR3 nucleotides: TGCGCCAGCAGCTCGACAGGGGACGAGCAGTACTTC. The full variable domain, completed using reference TRBV5-1 and TRBJ2-7, is KAGVTQTPRYLIKTRGQQVTLSCSPISGHRSVSWYQQTPGQGLQFLFEYFSETQRNKGNFPGRFSGRQFSNSRSEMNVSTLELGDSALYLCASSSTGDEQYFGPGTRLTVT.

The V and J genes are TRBV19 and TRBJ2-2, with D possibly TRBD2 on 6 matching bases. The CDR3 extends over 15 amino acids. Germline CDR1 is LNHDA and CDR2 is SQIVND (reference sequence). V dropped 3 bases and J dropped 1 base, with 9 bases sitting between them. The CDR3 nucleotides read TGTGCCAGTAGTATGGGACTTATGAACACCGGGGAGCTGTTTTTT. Its protein product is CASSMGLMNTGELFF.

This clonotype came up a few times. The chain recombines TRBV7-3 with TRBJ2-1; no clear D. CDR3 length: 13 amino acids. Per the germline V gene, CDR1 is SGHTA and CDR2 is FQGTGA. The V gene lost 8 bases and the J gene lost 4 bases, with 12 bases spanning the gap. The CDR3 nucleotides are TGTGCCAGCTCACCCCCCATATACAATGAGCAGTTCTTC. Translating gives CASSPPIYNEQFF.

This chain joins TRBV4-1 and TRBJ2-7, with TRBD2 matching 8 bases. Germline V lookup: CDR1 MGHRA, CDR2 YSYEKL. Germline trimming cut 0 bases from V and 6 bases from J; bases unmatched to any gene: 4. This CDR3 has 14 residues. CDR3 sequence (DNA): TGCGCCAGCAGCCAAGACGGGGGGGCATCCGAGCAGTACTTC. Amino acid sequence: CASSQDGGASEQYF.

The table lists this clonotype with a few counts. The chain combines TRBV2 with TRBJ1-5; tentatively, D is TRBD1 (5 bases). The germline gives CDR1 SNHLY, CDR2 FYNNEI. The CDR3 has 13 residues. Trimming stripped 8 bases from V and 0 bases from J, with 8 bases between. The CDR3 loop is CASRDVSNQPQHF. As DNA, the CDR3 is TGTGCCAGCCGGGACGTTAGCAATCAGCCCCAGCATTTT.

At least ten counts were recorded for this clonotype. J is TRBJ1-1 and V is TRBV4-2, with 7 bases aligning to TRBD1. The CDR3 runs 15 residues. Germline V CDR1 and CDR2: LGHNA, YNFKEQ. The trim removed 3 bases at V and 1 base at J, leaving 5 bases unmatched. Here the CDR3 DNA reads TGTGCCAGCAGCCACCTCGACAGGGAGAACACTGAAGCTTTCTTT. Residues: CASSHLDRENTEAFF.

V and J are TRBV15 and TRBJ2-7; D is uncertain. In germline, CDR1 is LNHNV, CDR2 YYDKDF (reference sequence). This CDR3 region has 13 residues. Trimming removed 7 bases at V and 3 bases at J, with 13 bases between. The CDR3, as DNA: TGTGCCACCACCACGGAACTGAGCTACGAGCAGTACTTC. This gives the protein CATTTELSYEQYF.

This clonotype showed up many times. This sequence joins TRBV7-6 and TRBJ2-7; D might be TRBD1 (6 bases). V lost 2 bases and J 6 bases, leaving 17 bases between the germline ends. Germline CDR1 is SGHVS and CDR2 is FNYEAQ. This CDR3 region has 15 residues. The CDR3 spells CASSLMARGSGEQYF. In nucleotides, the CDR3 is TGTGCCAGCAGCTTAATGGCCAGGGGATCTGGCGAGCAGTACTTC.

This clonotype was seen a few times. The genes are TRBV25-1 and TRBJ1-1; TRBD1 is a possible D gene (6 bases). This CDR3 comprises 17 residues. The V gene's germline CDR1 is MGHDK and CDR2 SYGVNS. The V gene lost 0 bases and the J gene lost 0 bases, with 14 bases spanning the gap. The CDR3 spells CASSEYPLDRVNTEAFF. CDR3 nucleotide sequence: TGTGCCAGCAGTGAATATCCTTTGGACAGAGTGAACACTGAAGCTTTCTTT.

This clonotype was observed a handful of times. The chain combines TRBV29-1 with TRBJ2-1, with a tentative D call TRBD1 (6 bases). V lost 7 bases to trimming and J lost 0 bases, with 13 bases between them. This CDR3 spans 14 amino acids. Germline V gene sequence: CDR1 SQVTM, CDR2 ANQGSEA. CDR3 coding DNA: TGCAGCGCAGTTCAGGGGAGCTCCTACAATGAGCAGTTCTTC. Translating it yields CSAVQGSSYNEQFF.

This clonotype was observed many times. V gene TRBV12-3 or TRBV12-4 combines with J gene TRBJ1-3; D is unresolved. V was shortened by 5 bases and J by 8 bases, with 16 bases between the two germline ends. The CDR3 sequence is 14 residues long. CDR3 sequence reads: CASSKAGSRDTIYF. The CDR3, as DNA: TGTGCCAGCAGTAAAGCAGGCAGCCGGGACACCATATATTTT.

In this sample, this clonotype turned up many times. The chain has TRBV5-4 and TRBJ2-3; 10 bases are a match to TRBD2. Germline values: CDR1 SGHNT, CDR2 YYREEE (reference sequence). The CDR3 runs to 18 residues. The V gene end was trimmed by 3 bases and the J gene end by 5 bases; junction bases not matched to a gene: 15. The CDR3 loop is CASSSVPSERGGEDTQYF. CDR3 in DNA: TGTGCCAGCAGCTCGGTCCCCTCCGAGCGGGGGGGCGAAGATACGCAGTATTTT.

Here the CDR3 DNA reads TGCGCCAGCAGCTTGGCGACGCAGGGGGGTTACGAGCAGTACTTC. Protein product: CASSLATQGGYEQYF. The chain joins TRBV5-1 to TRBJ2-7; TRBD1 might be the D (7 bases). The CDR3 is made up of 15 amino acids. The V gene lost 0 bases and the J gene lost 4 bases, with 14 bases spanning the gap. Germline V gene sequence: CDR1 SGHRS, CDR2 YFSETQ.

This chain joins TRBV19 and TRBJ2-6; D is ambiguous. The germline CDR1 and CDR2 sequences are LNHDA and SQIVND (reference sequence). Deletions cut 5 bases from V and 9 bases from J, with 8 bases between. CDR3 size: 12 residues. CDR3 region: CASSRRVNVLTF. CDR3 coding DNA: TGTGCCAGTAGTCGCCGGGTCAACGTCCTGACTTTC.

This clonotype was detected many times. Being one base from a much bigger clone, this may be a read error. The gene calls are TRBV15 and TRBJ2-5; TRBD1 is a possible D gene (5 bases). CDR3 length: 14 amino acids. Germline CDR1 and CDR2: LNHNV and YYDKDF (reference sequence). Trimming shortened V by 5 bases and J by 5 bases, and 15 bases separated the two germline ends. The CDR3 spells CATSSRKGWETQYF. DNA of the CDR3: TGTGCCACCAGCTCAAGAAAGGGGTGGGAGACCCAGTACTTC.